This is a list of T cell receptor beta chains from one sample in a study of blood T cells in healthy people across ages. TCRdb fed the 5' RACE reads into MiXCR, producing one record per CDR3 protein. The sample carries about 1,400,000 distinct CDR3 sequences, 59% recorded once. Sample: blood. These receptors all stem from a man younger than 30 in good health. CDR3s include the opening cysteine and the closing phenylalanine or tryptophan. Each record gives: J gene, V gene, CDR3 protein.

j_gene: TRBJ2-7
v_gene: TRBV20-1
CDR3aa: CGARGDSLDEQYF

j_gene: TRBJ1-4
v_gene: TRBV5-1
CDR3aa: CASSGRTGGMEKLFF

j_gene: TRBJ2-1
v_gene: TRBV4-3
CDR3aa: CASSQPSGGPGEQFF

j_gene: TRBJ1-5
v_gene: TRBV4-3
CDR3aa: CASSQGRFNQPQHF

j_gene: TRBJ2-3
v_gene: TRBV5-5
CDR3aa: CASSLATGYTDTQYF

j_gene: TRBJ2-2
v_gene: TRBV20-1
CDR3aa: CSASEAGTNTGELFF

j_gene: TRBJ2-1
v_gene: TRBV20-1
CDR3aa: CSALASGGYNEQFF

j_gene: TRBJ1-2
v_gene: TRBV4-1
CDR3aa: CASSPSPSNYGYTF

j_gene: TRBJ2-2
v_gene: TRBV5-6
CDR3aa: CASSPAGFGELFF

j_gene: TRBJ2-5
v_gene: TRBV7-6
CDR3aa: CASSSAAGAETQYF

j_gene: TRBJ2-1
v_gene: TRBV15
CDR3aa: CATSRAGTGYNEQFF

j_gene: TRBJ2-7
v_gene: TRBV7-6
CDR3aa: CASSLAAGGANEQYF

j_gene: TRBJ1-4
v_gene: TRBV6-2/TRBV6-3
CDR3aa: CASSPTENEKLFF

j_gene: TRBJ2-3
v_gene: TRBV29-1
CDR3aa: CSGTSRTRTDTQYF

j_gene: TRBJ2-7
v_gene: TRBV4-1
CDR3aa: CASSANTGYEQYF

j_gene: TRBJ2-7
v_gene: TRBV6-5
CDR3aa: CASSKRLAGGYEQYF

j_gene: TRBJ2-3
v_gene: TRBV20-1
CDR3aa: CSARLEGNTQYF

j_gene: TRBJ1-1
v_gene: TRBV5-1
CDR3aa: CASSWTGRAEAFF

j_gene: TRBJ2-3
v_gene: TRBV20-1
CDR3aa: CSARDTKLAFTDTQYF

j_gene: TRBJ2-2
v_gene: TRBV29-1
CDR3aa: CSVEDGRGEQSTGELFF

j_gene: TRBJ2-7
v_gene: TRBV24-1
CDR3aa: CATSGQPNYEQYF

j_gene: TRBJ2-7
v_gene: TRBV7-9
CDR3aa: CASSVDGSSGEQYF

j_gene: TRBJ2-5
v_gene: TRBV20-1
CDR3aa: CSARRQETQYF

j_gene: TRBJ2-3
v_gene: TRBV9
CDR3aa: CASSVEYLPTDTQYF

j_gene: TRBJ2-1
v_gene: TRBV7-2
CDR3aa: CASSLGLAETNEQFF

j_gene: TRBJ2-5
v_gene: TRBV10-3
CDR3aa: CAIGPGETQYF

j_gene: TRBJ2-1
v_gene: TRBV7-2
CDR3aa: CASSDWDSTKEFF

j_gene: TRBJ2-1
v_gene: TRBV4-1
CDR3aa: CASSQTPGQGMDEQFF

j_gene: TRBJ1-6
v_gene: TRBV11-2
CDR3aa: CASSPRPRESPLHF

j_gene: TRBJ2-1
v_gene: TRBV27
CDR3aa: CASLPLAGGYNEQFF

j_gene: TRBJ2-1
v_gene: TRBV5-1
CDR3aa: CASSAVQASYNEQFF

j_gene: TRBJ2-3
v_gene: TRBV20-1
CDR3aa: CSAIDLNQDTQYF

j_gene: TRBJ2-1
v_gene: TRBV5-1
CDR3aa: CASTDMSSYNEQFF

j_gene: TRBJ2-1
v_gene: TRBV6-1
CDR3aa: CASSDGTDNYNEQFF

j_gene: TRBJ2-1
v_gene: TRBV20-1
CDR3aa: CSATSREQFF

j_gene: TRBJ2-5
v_gene: TRBV27
CDR3aa: CASSLYPSGAAGGHQETQYF

j_gene: TRBJ2-7
v_gene: TRBV4-1
CDR3aa: CASSQAGLACEQYF

j_gene: TRBJ2-3
v_gene: TRBV20-1
CDR3aa: CSAHLGHRPDTQYF

j_gene: TRBJ1-6
v_gene: TRBV12-3/TRBV12-4
CDR3aa: CASSLTSPNSPLHF

j_gene: TRBJ2-7
v_gene: TRBV27
CDR3aa: CASSLHAGSYEQYF

j_gene: TRBJ2-3
v_gene: TRBV2
CDR3aa: CASSDDREGTSGRGGTGTQYF